Each of the 12 T cell receptor beta chains below was sequenced from the same sample in a study of T cells in Graves' hyperthyroidism and ophthalmopathy. RNA transcripts served as the template for amplifying TCR beta CDR3 regions. The HTBI set primed first-round TCR CDR3 RT-PCR. TCRdb reprocessed the multiplex PCR reads via MiXCR and lists one record per CDR3 protein. The table shows roughly 400,000 distinct CDR3 sequences, with around a quarter occurring only once. The sequencing sample was made of blood. The receptor source for this set is a man in his fifties with Graves' hyperthyroidism.

This clonotype was seen many times. V is TRBV6-1 and J is TRBJ2-7, with D possibly being TRBD1 (5 bases). With 3 bases removed from V and 3 bases from J, the gap between germline ends came to 9 bases. The CDR3 loop spans 13 amino acids. CDR1 is MNHNS and CDR2 is SASEGT in the germline V gene. CDR3 region: CASSEPQGYEQYF. Written as DNA, the CDR3 is TGTGCCAGCAGTGAGCCCCAGGGCTACGAGCAGTACTTC.

This clonotype was counted only a few times. The chain links TRBV7-9 to TRBJ2-7, with D uncertain. V lost 5 bases and J 2 bases, leaving 7 bases between the germline ends. The CDR3 runs 12 residues. Germline V gene sequence: CDR1 SEHNR, CDR2 FQNEAQ (reference sequence). For the CDR3, the DNA is TGTGCCAGCAGCAACTACACCTACGAGCAGTACTTC. Its protein product is CASSNYTYEQYF.

This chain connects TRBV2 to TRBJ2-1, with D possibly TRBD2 on 5 matching bases. CDR3 size: 15 residues. Germline assignment: CDR1 SNHLY and CDR2 FYNNEI. Between the trimmed V and J ends, which lost 4 bases and 0 bases, there was a span of 10 bases. The CDR3 nucleotides read TGTGCCAGCAGTGGGAGCGGCCACTCCTACAATGAGCAGTTCTTC. It yields the protein CASSGSGHSYNEQFF.

CDR3 bases: TGTGCCAGCAGCGTAGCCTCGGGACTTACCCAAGAGACCCAGTACTTC. Encoded protein: CASSVASGLTQETQYF. The rearrangement links TRBV9 to TRBJ2-5; D is possibly TRBD2 (6 bases). The CDR3 has 16 amino acids. Trimming left V 0 bases short and J 1 base short, with 13 bases between. Germline V gene sequence: CDR1 SGDLS, CDR2 YYNGEE.

The table lists this clonotype with a few counts. J is TRBJ2-5 and V is TRBV6-1; D is possibly TRBD1 or TRBD2 (5 bases each). V was clipped by 6 bases and J by 5 bases, with 19 bases between them. Germline loops: CDR1 MNHNS, CDR2 SASEGT. The CDR3 is made up of 15 amino acids. The CDR3 bases are TGTGCCAGCAGGGGGGTGGGCTTCCCCCAGGAGACCCAGTACTTC. Translation gives CASRGVGFPQETQYF.

The rearrangement links TRBV11-2 to TRBJ1-2; D uncertain. The CDR3 has 11 amino acids. Looked up from germline, CDR1 is SGHAT and CDR2 is FQNNGV. V was shortened by 0 bases and J by 14 bases, with 10 bases between the two germline ends. This chain's CDR3 is CASSLDRPLTF. The CDR3 DNA is TGTGCCAGCAGCTTAGATCGCCCCCTAACCTTC.

The chain uses TRBV10-3 and TRBJ1-1, with D uncertain. The CDR3 covers 13 residues. Between the trimmed V and J ends, which lost 5 bases and 0 bases, there was a span of 7 bases. CDR1 is ENHRY, CDR2 SYGVKD, per germline. The CDR3 DNA sequence: TGTGCCATCAGTAGGTGGATGAACACTGAAGCTTTCTTT. The encoded protein is CAISRWMNTEAFF.

This clonotype occurred many times. The CDR3 sequence is CASSLMESPYNEQFF. The CDR3 DNA is TGTGCCAGCAGCTTAATGGAGTCCCCCTACAATGAGCAGTTCTTC. The V call is TRBV7-3, the J call TRBJ2-1; D is unclear. There are 15 residues in the CDR3. The V end lost 1 base, the J end lost 2 bases, and 9 bases lay between the germline ends. Germline V CDR1 and CDR2: SGHTA, FQGTGA.

The rearrangement joins TRBV5-1 to TRBJ2-7; possible D gene TRBD2, 5 bases. Germline assignment: CDR1 SGHRS and CDR2 YFSETQ. CDR3 length: 14 residues. V was cut by 0 bases and J by 3 bases, with 10 bases left in between. This CDR3 reads CASSLDAGFYEQYF. The CDR3 nucleotides read TGCGCCAGCAGCTTGGATGCGGGTTTCTACGAGCAGTACTTC. Full variable domain (missing parts from reference TRBV5-1 and TRBJ2-7): KAGVTQTPRYLIKTRGQQVTLSCSPISGHRSVSWYQQTPGQGLQFLFEYFSETQRNKGNFPGRFSGRQFSNSRSEMNVSTLELGDSALYLCASSLDAGFYEQYFGPGTRLTVT.

This clonotype occurred many times. J is TRBJ1-1 and V is TRBV2, with TRBD1 matching 9 bases. Looked up from germline, CDR1 is SNHLY and CDR2 is FYNNEI. This CDR3 contains 17 residues. Trimming removed 2 bases from V and 1 base from J; junction bases left unmatched: 8. CDR3 amino acids: CASSERGWDRENTEAFF. The CDR3 nucleotides are TGTGCCAGCAGTGAAAGGGGCTGGGACAGGGAGAACACTGAAGCTTTCTTT.

The chain combines TRBV2 with TRBJ1-1; D is undetermined. The CDR3 covers 14 residues. V shed 6 bases and J shed 4 bases, with 15 bases lying between them. From germline, CDR1 is SNHLY and CDR2 FYNNEI. Written as DNA, the CDR3 is TGTGCCAGCAGGGGTCTTCACCTGAGCACTGAAGCTTTCTTT. This gives the protein CASRGLHLSTEAFF.

This clonotype was observed at least ten times. CDR3 sequence reads: CASSPTRRAGGYGYTF. In DNA form, the CDR3 reads TGTGCCAGCAGTCCGACGAGGAGGGCGGGGGGCTATGGCTACACCTTC. V is TRBV12-3 or TRBV12-4 and J is TRBJ1-2; possibly TRBD1 for D (5 bases). V gave up 5 bases and J gave up 4 bases, with 20 bases separating them. The CDR3 runs to 16 residues.